One sample yielded the 21 T cell receptor beta chains listed below, sequenced in a study of cytomegalovirus exposure and HLA in healthy donors. Researchers ran the PCR with 60 Vbeta and 13 Jbeta primers. Libraries were prepared by immunoSEQ multiplex PCR; TCRdb keeps only in-frame clonotypes and omits some of them. The table lists 100,000 to 130,000 clones, 73% of them singletons. Sample: PBMCs. These receptors all stem from a man aged 30 to 45 in good health and CMV-seronegative.

The chain has TRBV4-2 and TRBJ2-7; weak D call: TRBD1 (5 bases). The CDR3 covers 16 residues. Germline assignment: CDR1 LGHNA and CDR2 YNFKEQ. Trimming pared 1 base from V and 1 base from J, leaving 14 bases between. The CDR3 nucleotides read TGTGCCAGCAGCCAAGTACCGGTGGACACTTCCTACGAGCAGTACTTC. Translated: CASSQVPVDTSYEQYF.

The rearrangement uses TRBV5-1 and TRBJ2-5; 9 bases are shared with TRBD2. CDR1 and CDR2 (germline): SGHRS, YFSETQ. The CDR3 has 16 amino acids. V lost 0 bases to trimming and J lost 4 bases; unmatched junction nucleotides: 7. The CDR3 nucleotides read TGCGCCAGCAGCTTGGCCCCAGCGGGAGGACGAGAGACCCAGTACTTC. It specifies CASSLAPAGGRETQYF.

This chain connects TRBV6-5 to TRBJ1-2, with D perhaps TRBD1 (5 bases). The V end lost 2 bases, the J end lost 4 bases, and 8 bases lay between the germline ends. The CDR3 is made up of 13 amino acids. The germline V gene has CDR1 MNHEY and CDR2 SVGAGI. The DNA of the CDR3 is TGTGCCAGCAGTTACGACAGAATCTATGGCTACACCTTC. This gives the protein CASSYDRIYGYTF.

The V call is TRBV27, the J call TRBJ2-7, with a tentative D call TRBD2 (5 bases). This CDR3 contains 15 residues. V was trimmed by 5 bases and J by 3 bases, leaving 17 bases between them. Germline values: CDR1 MNHEY, CDR2 SMNVEV (reference sequence). Written as DNA, the CDR3 is TGTGCCAGCAGTCCCCTTGGACTGTTTTTCTACGAGCAGTACTTC. This sequence encodes CASSPLGLFFYEQYF.

This clone was seen only a few times. The V gene is TRBV7-9, the J gene TRBJ2-5; 8 nucleotides agree with TRBD2. Germline V gene sequence: CDR1 SEHNR, CDR2 FQNEAQ (reference sequence). With 2 bases clipped from V and 0 bases from J, the junction kept 8 bases outside the gene matches. The CDR3 covers 17 residues. For the CDR3, the DNA is TGTGCCAGCAGCTTACGGGGGGGTCAGGCTAACCAAGAGACCCAGTACTTC. Encoded protein: CASSLRGGQANQETQYF.

This clone was counted a few times. This chain joins TRBV4-2 and TRBJ1-2; weak D call: TRBD1 (6 bases). The CDR3 consists of 13 residues. The germline V gene encodes CDR1 LGHNA and CDR2 YNFKEQ. The V end was cut by 1 base, the J end by 7 bases, with 10 bases between. In DNA, the CDR3 is TGTGCCAGCAGCCAAGGGCAGGGGCTTGGCTACACCTTC. Its protein product is CASSQGQGLGYTF.

In this sample, this clone turned up once. The gene calls are TRBV7-9 and TRBJ2-5; D is perhaps TRBD1 (5 bases). This CDR3 has 14 residues. The ends were cut back, 0 bases at V and 0 bases at J, with 5 bases in the middle. Germline V gene data show CDR1 as SEHNR and CDR2 as FQNEAQ (reference sequence). The CDR3 nucleotides read TGTGCCAGCAGCTTAGCGGACAACCAAGAGACCCAGTACTTC. It translates to CASSLADNQETQYF. The whole variable domain, remainder taken from reference TRBV7-9 and TRBJ2-5, is DTGVSQNPRHKITKRGQNVTFRCDPISEHNRLYWYRQTLGQGPEFLTYFQNEAQLEKSRLLSDRFSAERPKGSFSTLEIQRTEQGDSAMYLCASSLADNQETQYFGPGTRLLVL.

The V call is TRBV10-3, the J call TRBJ1-1; 9 nucleotides match TRBD1. The ends lost 2 bases at V and 5 bases at J; junction bases unmatched: 3. CDR1 is ENHRY and CDR2 is SYGVKD in the germline V gene. This CDR3 comprises 14 residues. CDR3 protein: CAISETGGRTEAFF. The CDR3 nucleotides read TGTGCCATCAGTGAGACAGGGGGCAGAACTGAAGCTTTCTTT.

This sequence joins TRBV28 and TRBJ2-5; 10 bases line up with TRBD2. The V segment lost 11 bases and the J segment 2 bases; nucleotides outside the gene matches: 11. The CDR3 runs to 15 residues. Germline lookup yields CDR1 MDHEN and CDR2 SYDVKM. CDR3 nucleotides: TGTGCCGGAAGTAGCGGGGGGTCCGGACAAGAGACCCAGTACTTC. It codes for CAGSSGGSGQETQYF.

The chain carries TRBV6-6 and TRBJ2-7, with D maybe TRBD2 (6 bases). Germline V gene lookup returns CDR1 MNHNY and CDR2 SVGAGI (reference sequence). V shed 6 bases and J shed 4 bases, with 13 bases lying between them. CDR3 size: 13 residues. CDR3 loop: CASRGLSGYEQYF. In DNA, the CDR3 is TGTGCCAGCAGGGGACTTAGCGGTTACGAGCAGTACTTC.

This clone came up once. The rearrangement uses TRBV27 and TRBJ2-5, with D maybe TRBD1 (6 bases). The CDR3 consists of 15 residues. The V and J ends lost 3 bases and 3 bases respectively, with 14 bases between them. Germline V gives CDR1 MNHEY, CDR2 SMNVEV (reference sequence). The CDR3 sequence is CASSFPGHRKETQYF. The DNA of the CDR3 is TGTGCCAGCAGTTTCCCGGGACACCGAAAAGAGACCCAGTACTTC.

The chain is built from TRBV28 and TRBJ2-7; D is ambiguous. This CDR3 region has 14 residues. V dropped 7 bases and J dropped 0 bases, with 13 bases sitting between them. Germline CDR1 MDHEN, CDR2 SYDVKM. CDR3 coding DNA: TGTGCCAGCACTCCGGTACTTGGCTCCTACGAGCAGTACTTC. Its translation: CASTPVLGSYEQYF.

This chain uses TRBV5-6 with TRBJ1-1, with 7 bases matching TRBD1. CDR1 and CDR2 (germline): SGHDT, YYEEEE. V lost 2 bases to trimming and J lost 4 bases; unmatched junction nucleotides: 5. The CDR3 is 14 residues long. The CDR3 here is CASSFPPGGTEAFF. The DNA for the CDR3 is TGTGCCAGCAGCTTCCCACCAGGGGGCACTGAAGCTTTCTTT.

The V and J genes are TRBV7-7 and TRBJ2-7, with D perhaps matching TRBD2 (6 bases). This CDR3 has 15 amino acids. The ends were cut back, 6 bases at V and 0 bases at J, with 15 bases in the middle. CDR1 and CDR2 (germline): SSHAT, FNYEAQ (reference sequence). The CDR3 region is CASSQGRGYSYEQYF. The CDR3 DNA sequence: TGTGCCAGCAGTCAAGGGCGGGGATACTCCTACGAGCAGTACTTC.

The chain links TRBV4-1 to TRBJ2-7; D is ambiguous. Germline V gives CDR1 MGHRA, CDR2 YSYEKL. The length of the CDR3 is 14 residues. V shed 1 base and J shed 2 bases, with 9 bases lying between them. CDR3 residues: CASSQVHNPYEQYF. The CDR3 DNA reads as TGCGCCAGCAGCCAAGTTCACAATCCCTACGAGCAGTACTTC.

The rearrangement joins TRBV13 to TRBJ2-7, with 11 positions matching TRBD2. V shed 5 bases, J shed 5 bases, and the junction held 11 bases outside the gene matches. The CDR3 has 16 residues. Germline lookup yields CDR1 PRHDT and CDR2 FYEKMQ (reference sequence). The chain's CDR3 is CASSDRRTSGLNEQYF. The CDR3, as DNA: TGTGCCAGCAGCGACCGGAGGACTAGCGGGTTGAACGAGCAGTACTTC.

The chain is built from TRBV5-1 and TRBJ2-1, with TRBD2 matching over 11 bases. The germline CDR1 and CDR2 sequences are SGHRS and YFSETQ. The CDR3 has 16 amino acids. Trimming removed 2 bases from V and 9 bases from J; junction bases left unmatched: 10. CDR3 residues: CASSFRLAGGGGEQFF. The CDR3 DNA is TGCGCCAGCAGCTTTAGGCTAGCGGGAGGAGGGGGTGAGCAGTTCTTC.

This chain links TRBV5-1 with TRBJ1-1; the D gene is possibly TRBD1 (5 bases). The V gene lost 6 bases and the J gene lost 5 bases, with 17 bases spanning the gap. Germline CDR1 SGHRS, CDR2 YFSETQ. This CDR3 region has 14 residues. The CDR3 nucleotides read TGCGCCAGCATTCAGGGTCCCGCGAATACTGAAGCTTTCTTT. Its protein is CASIQGPANTEAFF.

The chain is built from TRBV5-1 and TRBJ2-1; D remains ambiguous. The CDR3 contains 16 residues. CDR1 and CDR2 (germline): SGHRS, YFSETQ. V dropped 0 bases and J dropped 8 bases, with 18 bases sitting between them. The CDR3, as DNA: TGCGCCAGCAGCTTGGAGTCCCAGCGACGGGTTGATGAGCAGTTCTTC. Its protein is CASSLESQRRVDEQFF.

The chain links TRBV18 to TRBJ2-5; tentatively, D is TRBD1 (6 bases). CDR1 is KGHSH, CDR2 LQKENI, per germline. The ends were cut back, 6 bases at V and 5 bases at J, with 25 bases in the middle. This CDR3 contains 17 residues. CDR3 bases: TGTGCCAGCTCCCGGGGACCCTCGGGGCAGGGGATGGAGACCCAGTACTTC. It translates to CASSRGPSGQGMETQYF.

The chain employs TRBV11-2 and TRBJ2-7, with 7 bases that match TRBD1. Germline V CDR1 and CDR2: SGHAT, FQNNGV. V lost 4 bases, J lost 3 bases, and 12 bases stayed unmatched. CDR3 length: 16 amino acids. Here the CDR3 reads CASSYTLNRGIYEQYF. Written as DNA, the CDR3 is TGTGCCAGCAGCTATACGTTAAACAGGGGAATCTACGAGCAGTACTTC.